The 29 T cell receptor beta chains in this list originate from one sample, sequenced in a study of T cells after yellow fever vaccination. TCRdb recomputed calls from the 5' RACE reads with MiXCR, one row per CDR3 protein. The table has 250,000 to 400,000 distinct CDR3 sequences, approximately 4% seen once. The sample in question was PBMCs, obtained 5 days after the yellow fever booster vaccination. The receptors come from a man in his late teens or twenties who received the YFV17D yellow fever vaccine.

This clonotype appeared a few times. This rearrangement joins TRBV27 to TRBJ2-3, with 9 positions matching TRBD2. With 3 bases clipped from V and 1 base from J, the junction kept 5 bases outside the gene matches. CDR3 length equals 16 residues. Germline CDR1 MNHEY, CDR2 SMNVEV (reference sequence). CDR3 region: CASSFSAGGRTDTQYF. The CDR3 DNA reads as TGTGCCAGCAGTTTCTCAGCGGGGGGCCGCACAGATACGCAGTATTTT.

At least ten counts were recorded for this clonotype. The chain has TRBV10-3 and TRBJ1-2; weak D call: TRBD1 (6 bases). CDR1 ENHRY and CDR2 SYGVKD come from the germline V gene. V was clipped by 4 bases and J by 3 bases, with 9 bases between them. This CDR3 spans 13 amino acids. The CDR3 bases are TGTGCCATCAGTGGCCGGACAGACTATGGCTACACCTTC. Residues: CAISGRTDYGYTF.

The V call is TRBV2, the J call TRBJ2-7; a possible D gene is TRBD2 (5 bases). The V end lost 8 bases, the J end lost 4 bases, and 9 bases lay between the germline ends. The germline CDR1 and CDR2 sequences are SNHLY and FYNNEI. This CDR3 contains 11 residues. DNA for the CDR3: TGTGCCAGCGGGCTAGCTTACGAGCAGTACGTC. Its translation is CASGLAYEQYV.

This clonotype occurred many times. The J gene is TRBJ2-3, the V gene TRBV7-2; tentatively, D is TRBD1 or TRBD2 (6 bases each). Per germline, CDR1 SGHTA and CDR2 FQGNSA. This CDR3 spans 15 amino acids. V lost 6 bases and J 2 bases, leaving 15 bases between the germline ends. The CDR3 DNA follows: TGTGCCAGCAGAGCCCCAAGGGGGGCCACAGATACGCAGTATTTT. The encoded protein is CASRAPRGATDTQYF. Filled out from reference TRBV7-2 and TRBJ2-3, the complete variable domain reads GAGVSQSPSNKVTEKGKDVELRCDPISGHTALYWYRQSLGQGLEFLIYFQGNSAPDKSGLPSDRFSAERTGGSVSTLTIQRTQQEDSAVYLCASRAPRGATDTQYFGPGTRLTVL.

In its sample, this clonotype was seen a few times. V is TRBV7-8 and J is TRBJ1-1; D not resolved. V was pared by 5 bases and J by 1 base, with 11 bases between. Per germline, CDR1 SGHVS and CDR2 FQNEAQ. The CDR3 extends over 14 amino acids. As DNA, the CDR3 is TGTGCCAGCAGCGAGGGCGCCCGGAACACTGAAGCTTTCTTT. Its translation: CASSEGARNTEAFF.

The chain employs TRBV5-1 and TRBJ2-3; 7 bases are shared with TRBD2. This CDR3 is built from 18 residues. V shed 0 bases, J shed 4 bases, and the junction held 14 bases outside the gene matches. Germline V lookup: CDR1 SGHRS, CDR2 YFSETQ. The CDR3 region is CASSLALAVARGPDTQYF. The CDR3, as DNA: TGCGCCAGCAGCTTGGCCCTAGCGGTGGCGCGCGGGCCAGATACGCAGTATTTT.

The rearrangement joins TRBV6-2 or TRBV6-3 to TRBJ1-5; unclear D gene. CDR3 length equals 14 residues. Germline CDR1 and CDR2: MNHEY and SVGEGT. Trimming shortened V by 7 bases and J by 3 bases, and 13 bases separated the two germline ends. CDR3 sequence: CASTPPGFNQPQHF. Here the CDR3 DNA reads TGTGCCAGCACCCCACCGGGGTTCAATCAGCCCCAGCATTTT.

The gene calls are TRBV18 and TRBJ1-2; 8 nucleotides align to TRBD1. The CDR3 sequence is 14 residues long. Losses at the gene ends were 5 bases for V and 4 bases for J; bases not matched to a gene: 6. Germline CDR1 reads KGHSH; CDR2 reads LQKENI. CDR3 in DNA: TGTGCCAGCTCATCCAGGGGACAGGCCTATGGCTACACCTTC. Translating gives CASSSRGQAYGYTF.

This clonotype was counted many times. J is TRBJ1-4 and V is TRBV4-3, with D hard to call. The germline V and J ends were trimmed by 4 bases and 8 bases, with 11 bases remaining between them. Germline loops: CDR1 LGHNA, CDR2 YSLEER. The CDR3 contains 13 residues. CDR3 loop: CASSLTLGEKLFF. The DNA for the CDR3 is TGCGCCAGCAGCCTGACCCTGGGGGAAAAACTGTTTTTT.

This clonotype was picked up a small number of times. This sequence joins TRBV27 and TRBJ2-1; perhaps TRBD2 as D (6 bases). This CDR3 spans 11 amino acids. Germline V gene data show CDR1 as MNHEY and CDR2 as SMNVEV (reference sequence). Trimming pared 7 bases from V and 8 bases from J, leaving 9 bases between. The CDR3 is CASTREDEQFF. CDR3 in DNA: TGTGCCAGCACAAGGGAGGATGAGCAGTTCTTC.

This clonotype has ten or more counts. This chain's CDR3 is CASSIARDRDTEAFF. CDR3 sequence (DNA): TGTGCCAGTAGTATAGCCCGAGACAGGGACACTGAAGCTTTCTTT. This chain connects TRBV19 to TRBJ1-1; 7 bases are shared with TRBD1. Per germline, CDR1 LNHDA and CDR2 SQIVND (reference sequence). The CDR3 consists of 15 residues. Trimming removed 1 base from V and 3 bases from J; junction bases left unmatched: 5.

This clonotype has only a few counts. This rearrangement joins TRBV5-5 to TRBJ1-1, with a weak D call TRBD1 (5 bases). V lost 1 base to trimming and J lost 7 bases, with 11 bases between them. This CDR3 has 13 amino acids. The germline gives CDR1 SGHKS, CDR2 YYEKEE (reference sequence). CDR3 residues: CASSLTGAGEAFF. The CDR3 region has the DNA TGTGCCAGCAGCTTGACCGGGGCGGGTGAAGCTTTCTTT. Full variable domain (outside the CDR3, taken from reference TRBV5-5 and TRBJ1-1): DAGVTQSPTHLIKTRGQQVTLRCSPISGHKSVSWYQQVLGQGPQFIFQYYEKEERGRGNFPDRFSARQFPNYSSELNVNALLLGDSALYLCASSLTGAGEAFFGQGTRLTVV.

The chain is built from TRBV7-9 and TRBJ2-5, with D possibly matching TRBD2 (6 bases). Trimming took 8 bases from V and 5 from J, leaving 15 bases between them. Germline CDR1 reads SEHNR; CDR2 reads FQNEAQ (reference sequence). The CDR3 is 13 residues long. CDR3 nucleotides: TGTGCCAGCCGACTGGGCGGGGAGGAGACCCAGTACTTC. Translated: CASRLGGEETQYF.

The rearrangement links TRBV13 to TRBJ2-4; 14 positions match TRBD2. After removal of 3 bases from V and 8 bases from J, the junction contained 9 bases not matched to a gene. The germline V gene encodes CDR1 PRHDT and CDR2 FYEKMQ (reference sequence). This CDR3 spans 17 amino acids. The CDR3 loop is CASSLRLAGGAMDIQYF. The CDR3 DNA sequence: TGTGCCAGCAGCTTGCGACTAGCGGGGGGGGCCATGGACATTCAGTACTTC.

The table lists this clonotype with a few counts. The V gene is TRBV5-1, the J gene TRBJ1-2, with 7 bases that match TRBD1. CDR3 length: 13 residues. Germline V gene lookup returns CDR1 SGHRS and CDR2 YFSETQ. Trimming took 0 bases from V and 8 from J; bases not matched to a gene: 4. CDR3 sequence (DNA): TGCGCCAGCAGCTTGGGGGACAGACAAGGCTACACCTTC. Protein product: CASSLGDRQGYTF.

There are a few counts of this clonotype. The chain has TRBV7-3 and TRBJ2-7; the D is unclear. This CDR3 is built from 15 residues. The germline gives CDR1 SGHTA, CDR2 FQGTGA. Trimming took off 6 bases at V and 0 bases at J, with 15 bases between the two ends. CDR3: CASSPDPQSSYEQYF. In nucleotides, the CDR3 is TGTGCCAGCAGTCCGGACCCTCAGAGCTCCTACGAGCAGTACTTC.

The chain carries TRBV7-9 and TRBJ1-2, with TRBD1 as a possible D gene (6 bases). CDR1 is SEHNR and CDR2 is FQNEAQ in the germline V gene (reference sequence). The CDR3 loop spans 14 amino acids. With 5 bases removed from V and 4 bases from J, the gap between germline ends came to 14 bases. The chain's CDR3 is CASSPTQGIYGYTF. CDR3 DNA sequence: TGTGCCAGCAGCCCGACACAGGGAATCTATGGCTACACCTTC.

This clonotype has a handful of counts. V usage is TRBV12-3 or TRBV12-4 and J usage is TRBJ2-5, with TRBD1 matching 9 bases. The CDR3 runs to 14 residues. The V segment lost 4 bases and the J segment 5 bases; nucleotides outside the gene matches: 5. The CDR3 protein is CASSWDRVGETQYF. For the CDR3, the DNA is TGTGCCAGCAGTTGGGACAGGGTCGGGGAGACCCAGTACTTC.

This clonotype was observed a handful of times. This rearrangement joins TRBV7-9 to TRBJ1-1; D may be TRBD1 (6 bases). V dropped 7 bases and J dropped 0 bases, with 12 bases sitting between them. This CDR3 region has 14 residues. Germline loops: CDR1 SEHNR, CDR2 FQNEAQ (reference sequence). The CDR3 DNA follows: TGTGCCAGCATGGGGGCCTCAATGAACACTGAAGCTTTCTTT. It encodes CASMGASMNTEAFF.

This clonotype was counted between two and nine times. The chain recombines TRBV7-2 with TRBJ2-4; tentative D call: TRBD2 (7 bases). The V end lost 6 bases, the J end lost 5 bases, and 17 bases lay between the germline ends. The CDR3 is made up of 15 amino acids. Per the germline V gene, CDR1 is SGHTA and CDR2 is FQGNSA. The CDR3: CASRLRGGRENIQYF. CDR3 nucleotides: TGTGCCAGCAGACTACGCGGGGGCCGGGAAAACATTCAGTACTTC.

This clonotype appeared a few times. The chain is built from TRBV20-1 and TRBJ1-1, with 7 bases identical to TRBD1. Germline loops: CDR1 DFQATT, CDR2 SNEGSKA (reference sequence). The CDR3 runs to 15 residues. Unmatched junction bases numbered 17, after V lost 5 bases and J lost 8 bases. DNA for the CDR3: TGCAGTGCTTTCGACAGGGCCCGTTTGCATCGGGAAGCTTTCTTT. Amino acid sequence: CSAFDRARLHREAFF.

This clonotype was seen a handful of times. The chain recombines TRBV10-3 with TRBJ2-3; TRBD1 agrees at 9 bases. Germline V gene data show CDR1 as ENHRY and CDR2 as SYGVKD. V was clipped by 6 bases and J by 2 bases; unmatched bases: 12. CDR3 size: 17 residues. CDR3 in DNA: TGTGCCATCAGCCCCCAGGCGACAGGGGGTTACACAGATACGCAGTATTTT. Translating gives CAISPQATGGYTDTQYF.

This chain links TRBV15 with TRBJ2-5; 9 bases are a match to TRBD1. V dropped 1 base and J dropped 0; count of bases not matched to a gene: 6. Germline V gene lookup returns CDR1 LNHNV and CDR2 YYDKDF (reference sequence). The CDR3 runs 17 residues. CDR3 sequence: CATSRAGTGGYQETQYF. The DNA for the CDR3 is TGTGCCACCAGCAGAGCGGGCACAGGGGGCTACCAAGAGACCCAGTACTTC.

The chain uses TRBV4-3 and TRBJ1-1, with TRBD1 matching 9 bases. Looked up from germline, CDR1 is LGHNA and CDR2 is YSLEER. The V segment lost 4 bases and the J segment 5 bases; nucleotides outside the gene matches: 5. The CDR3 covers 14 residues. The CDR3 loop reads CASSRGGQGTEAFF. CDR3 DNA: TGCGCCAGCAGCCGAGGAGGACAGGGGACTGAAGCTTTCTTT.

This clonotype has ten or more counts. This chain links TRBV12-3 or TRBV12-4 with TRBJ2-1, with D uncertain. The V end lost 5 bases, the J end lost 5 bases, and 13 bases lay between the germline ends. The CDR3 is made up of 14 amino acids. CDR3 protein: CASSTFVMNNEQFF. In nucleotides, the CDR3 is TGTGCCAGCAGTACGTTTGTGATGAACAATGAGCAGTTCTTC.

This clonotype was counted many times. The V call is TRBV30, the J call TRBJ2-1; no definite D call. The V gene lost 0 bases and the J gene lost 9 bases, with 12 bases spanning the gap. The germline gives CDR1 GTSNPN, CDR2 SVGIG (reference sequence). This CDR3 has 13 residues. CDR3 amino acids: CAWSVQVTSEQFF. CDR3 DNA: TGTGCCTGGAGTGTGCAAGTCACAAGTGAGCAGTTCTTC.

V gene TRBV12-3 or TRBV12-4 combines with J gene TRBJ2-7, with 9 bases lining up with TRBD1. The V gene end was trimmed by 5 bases and the J gene end by 4 bases; junction bases not matched to a gene: 12. The CDR3 contains 16 residues. In DNA, the CDR3 is TGTGCCAGCAGTCCAACCGGGACAGGGACTACGTACGAGCAGTACTTC. Protein sequence: CASSPTGTGTTYEQYF.

There are a few counts of this clonotype. The rearrangement uses TRBV20-1 and TRBJ1-2; 8 positions agree with TRBD1. V was pared by 6 bases and J by 5 bases, with 8 bases of the junction left unmatched. Germline V lookup: CDR1 DFQATT, CDR2 SNEGSKA (reference sequence). The CDR3 totals 13 residues. The CDR3 bases are TGCAGTGCGCCCGGGACAGGCTTTTATGGCTACACCTTC. Amino acid sequence: CSAPGTGFYGYTF.

This clonotype was picked up a small number of times. The CDR3: CSASQSPGQLYEQYF. CDR3 nucleotides: TGCAGTGCTAGCCAAAGCCCGGGACAGCTCTACGAGCAGTACTTC. The chain links TRBV20-1 to TRBJ2-7; 7 bases are shared with TRBD1. This CDR3 comprises 15 residues. Trimming took 3 bases from V and 3 from J; bases not matched to a gene: 11. Germline CDR1 is DFQATT and CDR2 is SNEGSKA (reference sequence).